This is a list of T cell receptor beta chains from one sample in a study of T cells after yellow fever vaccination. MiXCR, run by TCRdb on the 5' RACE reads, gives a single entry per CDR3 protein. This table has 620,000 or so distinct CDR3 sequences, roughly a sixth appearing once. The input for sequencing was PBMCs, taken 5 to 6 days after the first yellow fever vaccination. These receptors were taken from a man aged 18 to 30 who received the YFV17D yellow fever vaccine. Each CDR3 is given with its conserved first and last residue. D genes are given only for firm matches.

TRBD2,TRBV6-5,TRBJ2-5,CASSLGLAMETQYF
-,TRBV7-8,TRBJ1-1,CASSPRDGLNTEAFF
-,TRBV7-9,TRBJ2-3,CASSNTGSAPLADTQYF
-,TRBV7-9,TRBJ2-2,CAIGPWGANTGELFF
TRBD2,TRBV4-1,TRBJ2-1,CATRAGGAGASDEQFF
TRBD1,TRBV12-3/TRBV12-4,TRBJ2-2,CASMLAGQGAGGELFF
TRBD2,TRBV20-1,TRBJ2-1,CSADTSGGANEQFF
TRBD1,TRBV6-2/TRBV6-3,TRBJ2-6,CASRGTVSGANVLTF
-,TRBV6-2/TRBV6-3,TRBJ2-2,CASSTTGWLFF
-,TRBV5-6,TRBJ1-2,CASRSDSYYGYTF
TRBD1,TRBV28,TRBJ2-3,CASSLVRFGTVTDTQYF
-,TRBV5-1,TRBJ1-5,CASSLTWNQPQHF
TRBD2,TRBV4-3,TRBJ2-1,CASSQGGGSVEFF
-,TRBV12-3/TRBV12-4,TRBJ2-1,CASSLERYNEQFF
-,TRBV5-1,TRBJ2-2,CASSLAVVAANTGELFF
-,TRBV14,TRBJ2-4,CASSQSWGHGANIQYF